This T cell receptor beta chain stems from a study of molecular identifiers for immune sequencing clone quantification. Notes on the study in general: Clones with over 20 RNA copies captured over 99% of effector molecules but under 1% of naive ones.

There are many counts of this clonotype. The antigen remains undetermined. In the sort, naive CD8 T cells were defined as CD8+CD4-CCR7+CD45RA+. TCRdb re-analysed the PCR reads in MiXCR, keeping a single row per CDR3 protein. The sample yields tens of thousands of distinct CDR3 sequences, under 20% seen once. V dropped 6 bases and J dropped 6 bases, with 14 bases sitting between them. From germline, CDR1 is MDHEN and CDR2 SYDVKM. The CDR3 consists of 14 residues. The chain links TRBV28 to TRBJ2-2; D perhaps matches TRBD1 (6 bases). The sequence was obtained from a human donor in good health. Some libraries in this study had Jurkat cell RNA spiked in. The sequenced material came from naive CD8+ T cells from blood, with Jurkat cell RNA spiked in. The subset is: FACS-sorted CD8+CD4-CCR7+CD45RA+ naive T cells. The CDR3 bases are TGTGCCAGCAGCCCCAGGGGTTTGGCCGGGGAGCTGTTTTTT. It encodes CASSPRGLAGELFF.